This T cell receptor beta chain was documented in a study of blood T cell repertoires in COVID-19. Profiling relied on immunoSEQ multiplex PCR, and the TCRdb table lists in-frame clones only, not all of them. The sample has about 150,000 clones; about 80% are singletons. The sequence came from a woman older than 75 with acute or convalescent COVID-19. The sequenced sample consisted of peripheral blood.

CDR3 amino acids: CASSLEGGVEKLFF. As DNA, the CDR3 is TGCGCCAGCAGCTTGGAAGGGGGGGTTGAAAAACTGTTTTTT. The rearrangement links TRBV5-1 to TRBJ1-4; D possibly corresponds to TRBD1 (6 bases). V dropped 0 bases and J dropped 7 bases, with 10 bases sitting between them. Per the germline V gene, CDR1 is SGHRS and CDR2 is YFSETQ. CDR3 size: 14 residues.